The clone carrying this TCR beta chain was counted between two and nine times. As yet, its antigen is unknown. The sample is drawn from a study of T-cell memory formation after mild COVID-19. Study-wide results and caveats: The pre-infection memory compartment contained some responding clones, suggesting cross-reactive memory joined.

Sample barcodes and UMIs were carried by the TCR alpha and TCR beta cDNA libraries that 5'RACE generated with constant-segment primers. TCRdb itself ran the 5' RACE reads through MiXCR, one entry per CDR3 protein. The table records about 200,000 distinct CDR3 sequences, around 18% of them present only once. Sample: PBMCs or a T cell subset sorted from them (not recorded which). The receptor's source is an adult woman who had mild COVID-19 (a few samples of this study predate the infection). Cell type and time point are not known.

In DNA form, the CDR3 reads TGTGCCAGCAGCTTAGGCCTAGCGGGAGCCTCAGATACGCAGTATTTT. This translates into CASSLGLAGASDTQYF. This chain connects TRBV7-3 to TRBJ2-3; 10 nucleotides align to TRBD2. V gave up 2 bases and J gave up 4 bases; unmatched junction bases: 6. The CDR3 is 16 amino acids. Germline values: CDR1 SGHTA, CDR2 FQGTGA.